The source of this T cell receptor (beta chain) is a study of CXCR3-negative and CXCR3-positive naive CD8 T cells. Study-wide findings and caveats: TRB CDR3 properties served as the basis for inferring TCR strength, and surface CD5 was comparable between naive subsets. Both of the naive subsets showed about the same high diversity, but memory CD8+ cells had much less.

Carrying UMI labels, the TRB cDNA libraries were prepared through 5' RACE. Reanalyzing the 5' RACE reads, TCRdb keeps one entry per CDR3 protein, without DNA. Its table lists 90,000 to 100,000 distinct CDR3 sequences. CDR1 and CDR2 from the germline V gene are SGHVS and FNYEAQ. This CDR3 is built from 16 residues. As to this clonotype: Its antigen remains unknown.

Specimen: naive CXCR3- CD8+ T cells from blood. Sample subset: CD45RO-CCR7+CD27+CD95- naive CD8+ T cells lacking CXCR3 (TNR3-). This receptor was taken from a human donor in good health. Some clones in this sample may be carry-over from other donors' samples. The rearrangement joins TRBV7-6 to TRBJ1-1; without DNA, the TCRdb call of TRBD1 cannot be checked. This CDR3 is CASSLEGGAMNTEAFF.